A single sample gave rise to the 18 T cell receptor beta chains below, sequenced in a study of vaccination effects on CD4 cells after COVID-19. The data were produced by immunoSEQ multiplex PCR, yet TCRdb's version contains in-frame clones alone and is incomplete. The sample includes about 74,000 clones, 70% to 80% of them seen just once. With more than 9 days of culture completed, CD4+ T cells were isolated. The antigens these receptors bind are not known. This specimen was CD4+ T cells from PBMCs cultured without peptide, taken before COVID-19 vaccination. Source of these receptors: a human donor who received a COVID-19 vaccine.

The V call is TRBV11-2, the J call TRBJ2-4; D unclear. Germline CDR1 is SGHAT and CDR2 is FQNNGV. Trimming cost V 4 bases and J 0 bases, with 10 bases left between them. The CDR3 extends over 15 amino acids. The CDR3 loop reads CASSSKDLAKNIQYF. The CDR3 DNA sequence: TGTGCCAGCAGCTCAAAGGACCTAGCCAAAAACATTCAGTACTTC. The complete variable domain, with remaining parts taken from reference TRBV11-2 and TRBJ2-4, reads EAGVAQSPRYKIIEKRQSVAFWCNPISGHATLYWYQQILGQGPKLLIQFQNNGVVDDSQLPKDRFSAERLKGVDSTLKIQPAKLEDSAVYLCASSSKDLAKNIQYFGAGTRLSVL.

The chain carries TRBV20-1 and TRBJ2-6; D gene unclear. The length of the CDR3 is 11 residues. The germline gives CDR1 DFQATT, CDR2 SNEGSKA (reference sequence). The germline V and J ends were trimmed by 4 bases and 3 bases, with 1 base remaining between them. CDR3 region: CSANGANVLTF. The CDR3 bases are TGCAGTGCTAATGGGGCCAACGTCCTGACTTTC.

The rearrangement links TRBV11-1 to TRBJ2-3; perhaps TRBD2 as D (6 bases). Germline CDR1 SGHAT, CDR2 FQDESV (reference sequence). The CDR3 sequence is 15 residues long. Trimming stripped 2 bases from V and 4 bases from J, with 13 bases between. The DNA of the CDR3 is TGTGCCAGCAGCTTAAATTCCGGGGGTCCAGATACGCAGTATTTT. Its protein product is CASSLNSGGPDTQYF. The full variable domain, completed using reference TRBV11-1 and TRBJ2-3, is EAEVAQSPRYKITEKSQAVAFWCDPISGHATLYWYRQILGQGPELLVQFQDESVVDDSQLPKDRFSAERLKGVDSTLKIQPAELGDSAMYLCASSLNSGGPDTQYFGPGTRLTVL.

This chain uses TRBV28 with TRBJ1-5; the match to TRBD1 covers 7 bases. V dropped 7 bases and J dropped 6; count of bases not matched to a gene: 6. The CDR3 is 13 residues long. Germline CDR1 and CDR2: MDHEN and SYDVKM. The CDR3 DNA is TGTGCCAGCACCCGACAGGGCGGTCAGCCCCAGCATTTT. Its protein is CASTRQGGQPQHF.

The chain employs TRBV15 and TRBJ2-3, with D unresolved. The germline V and J ends were trimmed by 1 base and 1 base, with 9 bases remaining between them. Germline V gene data show CDR1 as LNHNV and CDR2 as YYDKDF (reference sequence). There are 15 residues in the CDR3. In DNA, the CDR3 is TGTGCCACCAGCAGAGTTGTAGCTGGCACAGATACGCAGTATTTT. Translating it yields CATSRVVAGTDTQYF.

As to this clone: At the DNA level, this CDR3 is encoded by other sequences in the same sample as well. The V gene is TRBV19, the J gene TRBJ1-1, with TRBD1 matching 7 bases. This CDR3 comprises 12 residues. Trimming cost V 7 bases and J 5 bases; bases outside gene matches: 4. The germline CDR1 and CDR2 sequences are LNHDA and SQIVND (reference sequence). The chain's CDR3 is CASIRGETEAFF. The CDR3 bases are TGTGCCAGTATCAGGGGGGAGACTGAAGCTTTCTTT.

This clone has a single count. The J gene is TRBJ1-2, the V gene TRBV19; tentative D call: TRBD1 (5 bases). The CDR3 spans 12 residues. Germline values: CDR1 LNHDA, CDR2 SQIVND (reference sequence). Deletions cut 3 bases from V and 8 bases from J, with 10 bases between. The CDR3 nucleotides read TGTGCCAGTAGTATTGGGGGGTTCGGCTACACCTTC. Its translation is CASSIGGFGYTF.

This clone has a handful of counts. The chain employs TRBV18 and TRBJ2-1; D gene ambiguous. V lost 5 bases, J lost 5 bases, and 13 bases lay in between. This CDR3 spans 14 amino acids. Per the germline V gene, CDR1 is KGHSH and CDR2 is LQKENI. The CDR3 DNA reads as TGTGCCAGCTCAACTTTCGCCAGAGACAATGAGCAGTTCTTC. This codes for CASSTFARDNEQFF.

This chain uses TRBV12-3 or TRBV12-4 with TRBJ1-2; no clear D gene. This CDR3 region has 13 residues. V dropped 3 bases and J dropped 2 bases, with 7 bases sitting between them. In DNA form, the CDR3 reads TGTGCCAGCAGTTTTGATCCAAACTATGGCTACACCTTC. It translates to CASSFDPNYGYTF.

Only a few counts were recorded for this clone. The chain uses TRBV5-4 and TRBJ1-1; TRBD1 matches 9 bases. Losses at the gene ends were 4 bases for V and 1 base for J; bases not matched to a gene: 5. This CDR3 has 15 residues. Per germline, CDR1 SGHNT and CDR2 YYREEE (reference sequence). The CDR3 DNA follows: TGTGCCAGCAGCGAGAAGACAGGGGGGAACACTGAAGCTTTCTTT. Protein sequence: CASSEKTGGNTEAFF.

This clone came up a few times. The chain carries TRBV9 and TRBJ2-3; D unresolved. Trimming took off 4 bases at V and 6 bases at J, with 6 bases between the two ends. Germline loops: CDR1 SGDLS, CDR2 YYNGEE. This CDR3 contains 11 residues. This chain's CDR3 is CASSRSDTQYF. The CDR3, as DNA: TGTGCCAGCAGCCGCAGCGATACGCAGTATTTT.

With respect to this clone: Germline is not matched at one junction end, which may reflect a read error. The CDR3 bases are TGTGCCAGCAGTTCAGACAGGGGTTATGGGTACACCTTC. Its translation: CASSSDRGYGYTF. V usage is TRBV7-3 and J usage is TRBJ1-2; 8 bases line up with TRBD1. This CDR3 comprises 13 residues. The germline gives CDR1 SGHTA, CDR2 FQGTGA.

This clone was counted only a few times. The chain is built from TRBV7-2 and TRBJ1-5, with D maybe TRBD1 (6 bases). The CDR3 totals 15 residues. Germline assignment: CDR1 SGHTA and CDR2 FQGNSA. The V gene lost 5 bases and the J gene lost 1 base, with 12 bases spanning the gap. The DNA of the CDR3 is TGTGCCAGCAGCCGGATTGGGACAAGCAATCAGCCCCAGCATTTT. This codes for CASSRIGTSNQPQHF.

The chain combines TRBV11-3 with TRBJ2-5; the match to TRBD2 covers 9 bases. The CDR3 length is 16 residues. Germline V CDR1 and CDR2: SGHNT, YENEEA. The ends lost 5 bases at V and 2 bases at J; junction bases unmatched: 9. The CDR3 DNA reads TGTGCCAGCAGCCGAGGGGCGGCGGGGGGGCAAGAGACCCAGTACTTC. Translation gives CASSRGAAGGQETQYF.

This clone appeared a few times. This CDR3 is CASSSTGGAPAGELFF. DNA for the CDR3: TGCGCCAGCAGCTCTACAGGGGGGGCCCCCGCCGGGGAGCTGTTTTTT. This chain connects TRBV5-1 to TRBJ2-2, with a tentative D call TRBD1 (8 bases). The CDR3 runs 16 residues. CDR1 and CDR2 (germline): SGHRS, YFSETQ. Trimming stripped 3 bases from V and 6 bases from J, with 18 bases between.

V is TRBV5-4 and J is TRBJ2-1; D uncertain. This CDR3 is 15 amino acids long. Trimming removed 2 bases from V and 5 bases from J, with 14 bases in between. Germline loops: CDR1 SGHNT, CDR2 YYREEE (reference sequence). CDR3: CASSFISSRNNEQFF. The DNA for the CDR3 is TGTGCCAGCAGCTTTATAAGCAGCCGCAACAATGAGCAGTTCTTC.

The rearrangement links TRBV11-2 to TRBJ2-1, with unresolved D. Germline V gene data show CDR1 as SGHAT and CDR2 as FQNNGV. The CDR3 runs 12 residues. Deletions cut 1 base from V and 7 bases from J, with 5 bases between. Here the CDR3 DNA reads TGTGCCAGCAGCTTAGTGGGGAATGAGCAGTTCTTC. Translated: CASSLVGNEQFF.

This chain connects TRBV7-9 to TRBJ2-2; TRBD1 matches 7 bases. The V gene's germline CDR1 is SEHNR and CDR2 FQNEAQ (reference sequence). Losses at the gene ends were 5 bases for V and 7 bases for J; bases not matched to a gene: 10. The CDR3 has 15 amino acids. CDR3 region: CASSGSGGTGGELFF. CDR3 coding DNA: TGTGCCAGCAGCGGATCAGGGGGAACTGGCGGGGAGCTGTTTTTT.